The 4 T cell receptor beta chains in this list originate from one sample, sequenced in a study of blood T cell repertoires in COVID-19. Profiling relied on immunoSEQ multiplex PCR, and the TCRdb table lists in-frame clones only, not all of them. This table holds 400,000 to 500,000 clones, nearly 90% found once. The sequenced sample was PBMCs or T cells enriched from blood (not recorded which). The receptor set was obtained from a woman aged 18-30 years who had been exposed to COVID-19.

CDR3 sequence: CASSLAVRDSDTQYF. The CDR3 bases are TGCGCCAGCAGCTTGGCCGTGCGGGATTCAGATACGCAGTATTTT. The V gene is TRBV5-1, the J gene TRBJ2-3; maybe TRBD2 (6 bases). Deletions cut 0 bases from V and 4 bases from J, with 12 bases between. Germline V CDR1 and CDR2: SGHRS, YFSETQ. The CDR3 loop spans 15 amino acids.

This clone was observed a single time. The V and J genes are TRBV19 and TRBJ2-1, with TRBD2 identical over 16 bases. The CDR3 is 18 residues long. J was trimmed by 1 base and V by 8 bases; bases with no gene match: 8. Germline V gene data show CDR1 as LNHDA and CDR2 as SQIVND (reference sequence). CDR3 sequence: CASRGLAGGHWSYNEQFF. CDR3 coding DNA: TGTGCCAGTCGGGGACTAGCGGGGGGGCACTGGTCCTACAATGAGCAGTTCTTC.

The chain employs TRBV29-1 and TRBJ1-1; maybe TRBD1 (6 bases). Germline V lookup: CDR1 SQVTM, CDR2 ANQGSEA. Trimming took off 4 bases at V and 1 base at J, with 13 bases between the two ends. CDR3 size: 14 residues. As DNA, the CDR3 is TGCAGCGTTGGAACCGGGACACAGAACACTGAAGCTTTCTTT. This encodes CSVGTGTQNTEAFF.

CDR3 loop: CASSPWTSGRTYEQYF. The CDR3 coding sequence is TGTGCCAGCAGCCCGTGGACTAGCGGGAGGACATACGAGCAGTACTTC. The chain combines TRBV7-9 with TRBJ2-7, with TRBD2 identical over 14 bases. CDR1 is SEHNR and CDR2 is FQNEAQ in the germline V gene (reference sequence). The V and J ends lost 5 bases and 4 bases, in that order; junction bases with no gene match: 7. There are 16 residues in the CDR3.